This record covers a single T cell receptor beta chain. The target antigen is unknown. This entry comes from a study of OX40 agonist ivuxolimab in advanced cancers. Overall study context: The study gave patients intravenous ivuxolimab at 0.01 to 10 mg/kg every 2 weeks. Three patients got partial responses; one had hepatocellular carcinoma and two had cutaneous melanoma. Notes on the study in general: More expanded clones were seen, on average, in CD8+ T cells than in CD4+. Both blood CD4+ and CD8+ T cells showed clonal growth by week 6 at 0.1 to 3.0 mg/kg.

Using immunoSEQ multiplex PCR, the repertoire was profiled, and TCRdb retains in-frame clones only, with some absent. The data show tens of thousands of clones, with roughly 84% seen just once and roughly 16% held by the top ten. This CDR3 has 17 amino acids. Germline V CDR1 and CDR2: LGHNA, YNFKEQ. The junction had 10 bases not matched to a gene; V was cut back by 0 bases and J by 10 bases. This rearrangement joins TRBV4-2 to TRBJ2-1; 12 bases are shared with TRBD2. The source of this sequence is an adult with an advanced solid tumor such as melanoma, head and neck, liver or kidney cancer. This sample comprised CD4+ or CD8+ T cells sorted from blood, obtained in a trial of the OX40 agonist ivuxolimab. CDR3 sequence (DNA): TGTGCCAGCAGCCAAGATTCCCCGGGACTAGCGGGCGGGGAGCAGTTCTTC. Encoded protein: CASSQDSPGLAGGEQFF.